This T cell receptor beta chain was sequenced during a study of T cells after posttransplantation cyclophosphamide. Assay: immunoSEQ multiplex PCR; the TCRdb copy retains only in-frame clones and omits some. The table shows some 49,000 clones, with about 91% occurring only once. Overall study findings and caveats: Skin or GI-infiltrating T cells shared few TRB sequences with blood. TRB clonality was highly associated with recipient CMV seropositivity and reactivation. Donor CD8+ memory clones often dominated recipient blood repertoires at later times.

Turning to this clone: Antigen: not known.

This CDR3 comprises 15 residues. CDR1 and CDR2 from the germline V gene are MNHNY and SVGAGI (reference sequence). The source material was PBMCs. V usage is TRBV6-6 and J usage is TRBJ2-5; 11 nucleotides align to TRBD1. The end of the DNA is better explained by TRBJ2-7, so the J call may be wrong. This TCR derives from a woman between 45 and 60 years old in good health and a related stem cell transplant donor. CDR3 loop: CASGPRDRGSYEQYF. CDR3 nucleotides: TGTGCCAGCGGACCCAGGGACAGGGGGTCCTACGAGCAGTACTTC.